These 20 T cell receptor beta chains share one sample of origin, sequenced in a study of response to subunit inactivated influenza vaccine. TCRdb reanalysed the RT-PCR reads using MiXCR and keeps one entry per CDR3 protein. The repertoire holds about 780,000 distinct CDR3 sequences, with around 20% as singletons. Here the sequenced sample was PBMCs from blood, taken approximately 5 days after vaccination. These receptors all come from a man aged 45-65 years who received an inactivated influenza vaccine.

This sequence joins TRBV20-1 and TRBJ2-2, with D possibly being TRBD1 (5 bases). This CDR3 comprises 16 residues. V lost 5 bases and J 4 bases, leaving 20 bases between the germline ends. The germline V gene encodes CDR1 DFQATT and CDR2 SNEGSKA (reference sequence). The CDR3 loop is CSAGATPVIGTGELFF. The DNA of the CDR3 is TGCAGTGCTGGGGCGACTCCCGTCATAGGCACCGGGGAGCTGTTTTTT.

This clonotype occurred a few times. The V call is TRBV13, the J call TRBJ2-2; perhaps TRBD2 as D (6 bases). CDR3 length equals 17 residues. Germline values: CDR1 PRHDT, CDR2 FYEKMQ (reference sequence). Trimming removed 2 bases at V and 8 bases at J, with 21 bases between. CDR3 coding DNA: TGTGCCAGCAGCTTACTCCGGGTCGGCGGGGTCCAAGGGGAGCTGTTTTTT. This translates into CASSLLRVGGVQGELFF.

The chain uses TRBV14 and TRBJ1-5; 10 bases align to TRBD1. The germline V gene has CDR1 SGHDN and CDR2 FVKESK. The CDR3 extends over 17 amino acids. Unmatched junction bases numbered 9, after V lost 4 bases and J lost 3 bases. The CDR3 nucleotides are TGTGCCAGCAGCCCCGGGACAGGGGATTGGGACAATCAGCCCCAGCATTTT. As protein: CASSPGTGDWDNQPQHF.

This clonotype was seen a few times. CDR3 bases: TGTGCCAGCAGCTTAGTAGGATCTAGGGCAGATACGCAGTATTTT. Protein sequence: CASSLVGSRADTQYF. The rearrangement joins TRBV7-6 to TRBJ2-3; D remains ambiguous. The germline V gene has CDR1 SGHVS and CDR2 FNYEAQ. There are 15 residues in the CDR3. With 1 base removed from V and 4 bases from J, the gap between germline ends came to 12 bases.

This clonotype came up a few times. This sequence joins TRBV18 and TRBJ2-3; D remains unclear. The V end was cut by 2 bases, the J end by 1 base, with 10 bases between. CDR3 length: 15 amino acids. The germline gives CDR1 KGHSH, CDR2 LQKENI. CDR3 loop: CASSPVTLGTDTQYF. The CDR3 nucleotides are TGTGCCAGCTCACCAGTTACCCTGGGCACAGATACGCAGTATTTT.

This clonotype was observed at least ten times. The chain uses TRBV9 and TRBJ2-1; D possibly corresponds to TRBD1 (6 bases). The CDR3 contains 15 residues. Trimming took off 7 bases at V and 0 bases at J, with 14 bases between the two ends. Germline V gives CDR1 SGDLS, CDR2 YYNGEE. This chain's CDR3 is CASPRNRVSYNEQFF. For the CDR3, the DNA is TGTGCCAGCCCTCGAAACAGGGTCTCCTACAATGAGCAGTTCTTC.

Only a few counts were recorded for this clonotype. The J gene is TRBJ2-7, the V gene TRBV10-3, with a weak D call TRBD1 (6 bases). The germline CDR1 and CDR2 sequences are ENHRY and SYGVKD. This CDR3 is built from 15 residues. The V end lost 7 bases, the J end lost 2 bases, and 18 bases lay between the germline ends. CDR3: CAITQGPRLTYEQYF. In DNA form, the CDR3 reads TGTGCCATCACCCAGGGGCCTCGCCTGACCTACGAGCAGTACTTC.

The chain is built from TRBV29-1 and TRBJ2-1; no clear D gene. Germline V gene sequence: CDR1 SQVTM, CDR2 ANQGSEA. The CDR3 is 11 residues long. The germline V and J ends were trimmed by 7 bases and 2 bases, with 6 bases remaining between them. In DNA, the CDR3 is TGCAGCGGGGCAGCCTACAATGAGCAGTTCTTC. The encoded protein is CSGAAYNEQFF.

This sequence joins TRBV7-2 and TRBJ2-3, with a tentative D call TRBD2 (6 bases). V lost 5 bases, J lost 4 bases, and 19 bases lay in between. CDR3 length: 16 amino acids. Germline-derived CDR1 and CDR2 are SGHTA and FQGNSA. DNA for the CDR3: TGTGCCAGCAGCAAAGGGACTCACGGTTTTGCAGATACGCAGTATTTT. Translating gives CASSKGTHGFADTQYF.

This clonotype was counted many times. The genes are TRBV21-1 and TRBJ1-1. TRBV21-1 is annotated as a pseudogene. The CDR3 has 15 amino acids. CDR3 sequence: CASSKAKVSDTEAFF. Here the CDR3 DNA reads TGTGCCAGCAGCAAAGCCAAAGTAAGCGACACTGAAGCTTTCTTT.

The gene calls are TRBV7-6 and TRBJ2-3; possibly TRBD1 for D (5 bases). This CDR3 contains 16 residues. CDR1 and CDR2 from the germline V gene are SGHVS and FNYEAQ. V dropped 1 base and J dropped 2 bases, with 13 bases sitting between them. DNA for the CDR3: TGTGCCAGCAGCTTAGAGTACAGGCAGATCACAGATACGCAGTATTTT. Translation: CASSLEYRQITDTQYF.

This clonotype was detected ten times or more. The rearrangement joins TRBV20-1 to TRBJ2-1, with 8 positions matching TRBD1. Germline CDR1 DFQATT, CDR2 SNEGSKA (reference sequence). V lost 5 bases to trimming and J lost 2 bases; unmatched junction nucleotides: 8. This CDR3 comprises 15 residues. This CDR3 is CSAPVTGDTYNEQFF. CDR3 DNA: TGCAGTGCTCCCGTGACAGGGGATACCTACAATGAGCAGTTCTTC.

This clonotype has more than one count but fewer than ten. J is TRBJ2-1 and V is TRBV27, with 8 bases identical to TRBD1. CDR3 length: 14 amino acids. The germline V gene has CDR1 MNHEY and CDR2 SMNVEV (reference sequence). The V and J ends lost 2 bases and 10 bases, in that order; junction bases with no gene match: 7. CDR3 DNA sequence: TGTGCCAGCAGTTTAGGACAGGGAGTGGAGGAGCAGTTCTTC. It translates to CASSLGQGVEEQFF.

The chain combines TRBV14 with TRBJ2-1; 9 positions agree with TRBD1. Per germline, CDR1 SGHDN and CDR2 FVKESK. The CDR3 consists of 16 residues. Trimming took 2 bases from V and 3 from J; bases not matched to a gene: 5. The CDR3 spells CASSQKQGAGYNEQFF. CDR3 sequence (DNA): TGTGCCAGCAGCCAAAAACAGGGGGCAGGCTACAATGAGCAGTTCTTC.

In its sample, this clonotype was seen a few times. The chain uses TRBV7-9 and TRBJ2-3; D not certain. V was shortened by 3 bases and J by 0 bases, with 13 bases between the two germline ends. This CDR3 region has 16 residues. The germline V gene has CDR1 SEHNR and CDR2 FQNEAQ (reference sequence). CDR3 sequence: CASSFPEGSSTDTQYF. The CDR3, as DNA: TGTGCCAGCAGCTTCCCCGAAGGGTCCAGCACAGATACGCAGTATTTT.

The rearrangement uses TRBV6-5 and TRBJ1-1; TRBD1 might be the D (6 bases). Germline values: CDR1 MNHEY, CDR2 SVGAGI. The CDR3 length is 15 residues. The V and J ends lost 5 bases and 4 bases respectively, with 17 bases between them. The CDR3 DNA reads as TGTGCCAGCAGTAACCGGCCGGGGGGGGCCACTGAAGCTTTCTTT. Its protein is CASSNRPGGATEAFF.

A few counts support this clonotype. The CDR3 loop reads CASSLAVEGIGGTQYF. CDR3 sequence (DNA): TGCGCCAGCAGCTTGGCCGTCGAGGGGATCGGAGGGACCCAGTACTTC. The chain joins TRBV5-1 to TRBJ2-5; D may correspond to TRBD1 or TRBD2 (5 bases each). The CDR3 has 16 residues. V was cut by 0 bases and J by 7 bases, with 19 bases left in between. Germline CDR1 is SGHRS and CDR2 is YFSETQ.

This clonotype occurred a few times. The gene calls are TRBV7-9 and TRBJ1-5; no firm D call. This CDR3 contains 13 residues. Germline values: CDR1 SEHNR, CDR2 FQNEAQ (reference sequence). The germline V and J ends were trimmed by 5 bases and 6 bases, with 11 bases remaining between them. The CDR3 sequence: CASSLGTAQPQHF. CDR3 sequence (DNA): TGTGCCAGCAGCCTCGGAACTGCTCAGCCCCAGCATTTT. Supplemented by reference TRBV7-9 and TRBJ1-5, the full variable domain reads DTGVSQNPRHKITKRGQNVTFRCDPISEHNRLYWYRQTLGQGPEFLTYFQNEAQLEKSRLLSDRFSAERPKGSFSTLEIQRTEQGDSAMYLCASSLGTAQPQHFGDGTRLSIL.

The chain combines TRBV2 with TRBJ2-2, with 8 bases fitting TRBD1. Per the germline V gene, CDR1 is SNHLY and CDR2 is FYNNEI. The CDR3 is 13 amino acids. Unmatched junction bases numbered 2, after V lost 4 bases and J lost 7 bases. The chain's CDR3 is CASSGTGIGELFF. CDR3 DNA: TGTGCCAGCAGTGGGACAGGGATCGGGGAGCTGTTTTTT.

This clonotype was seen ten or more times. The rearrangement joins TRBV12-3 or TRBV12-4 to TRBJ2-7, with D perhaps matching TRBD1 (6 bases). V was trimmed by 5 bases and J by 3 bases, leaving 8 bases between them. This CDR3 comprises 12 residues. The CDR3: CASSVRGYEQYF. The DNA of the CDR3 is TGTGCCAGCAGTGTCAGGGGCTACGAGCAGTACTTC.